This T cell receptor beta chain stems from a study of blood T cell repertoires in COVID-19. Looking at the study overall: Samples of COVID-19 (acute and convalescent) were obtained from the United States, Italy and Spain.

The CDR3 is 16 residues long. Germline CDR1 and CDR2: SSHAT and FNYEAQ (reference sequence). Measured with immunoSEQ multiplex PCR; TCRdb has only the in-frame clones, and not every one. Here the sample spans a few hundred thousand clones, about 86% being singletons. The table lists this clone with a count of one. One end of the junction is discordant with germline, which a read error may explain. The receptor comes from a woman in her fifties or sixties in a cohort exposed to, infected with or recovered from COVID-19 (not recorded which). Sequencing was performed on PBMCs or T cells enriched from blood (not recorded which). The J gene is TRBJ2-2, the V gene TRBV7-7; D possibly corresponds to TRBD1 (5 bases). The CDR3 nucleotides read TGTGCTAGCAGCTTAGGCGTTACAGGGAACACCGGGGAGCTGTTTTTT. It specifies CASSLGVTGNTGELFF.